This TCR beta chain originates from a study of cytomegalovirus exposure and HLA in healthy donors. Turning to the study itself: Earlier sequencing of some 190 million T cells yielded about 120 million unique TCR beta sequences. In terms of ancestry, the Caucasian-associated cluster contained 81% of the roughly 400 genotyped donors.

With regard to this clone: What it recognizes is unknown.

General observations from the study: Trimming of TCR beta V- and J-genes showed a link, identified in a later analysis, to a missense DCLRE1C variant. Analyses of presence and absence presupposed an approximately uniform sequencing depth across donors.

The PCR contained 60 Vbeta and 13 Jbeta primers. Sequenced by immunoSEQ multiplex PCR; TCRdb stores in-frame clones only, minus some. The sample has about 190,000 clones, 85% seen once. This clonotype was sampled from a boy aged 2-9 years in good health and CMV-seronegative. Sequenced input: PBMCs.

This CDR3 is CASSSRTGGDEQYF. CDR3 bases: TGCGCCAGCAGCTCGAGGACAGGGGGCGACGAGCAGTACTTC. The chain has TRBV5-1 and TRBJ2-7; 11 bases are a match to TRBD1. V shed 3 bases and J 5 bases; nucleotides not matched to a gene: 4. The CDR3 is made up of 14 amino acids. Per germline, CDR1 SGHRS and CDR2 YFSETQ.